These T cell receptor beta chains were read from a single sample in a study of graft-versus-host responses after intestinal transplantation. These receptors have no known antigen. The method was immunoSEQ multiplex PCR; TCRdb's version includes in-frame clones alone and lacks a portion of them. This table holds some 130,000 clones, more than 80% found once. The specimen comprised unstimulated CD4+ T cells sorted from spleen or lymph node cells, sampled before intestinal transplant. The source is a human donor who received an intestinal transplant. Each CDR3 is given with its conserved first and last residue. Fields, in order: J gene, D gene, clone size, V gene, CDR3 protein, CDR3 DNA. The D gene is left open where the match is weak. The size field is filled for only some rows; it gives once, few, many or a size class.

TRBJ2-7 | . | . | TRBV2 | CASRQELEQYF | TGTGCCAGCAGGCAGGAGTTGGAGCAGTACTTC
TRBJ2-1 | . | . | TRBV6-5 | CASSPRGVNEQFF | TGTGCCAGCAGTCCCAGGGGAGTGAATGAGCAGTTCTTC
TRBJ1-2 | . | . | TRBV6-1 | CASSGRSQTNYGYTF | TGTGCCAGCAGCGGACGGTCTCAGACTAACTATGGCTACACCTTC
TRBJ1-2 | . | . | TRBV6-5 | CASSEGIGWGYTF | TGTGCCAGCAGTGAAGGGATCGGTTGGGGCTACACCTTC
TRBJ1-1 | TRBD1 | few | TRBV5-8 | CASSSGTGFWNTEAFF | TGTGCCAGCAGCTCCGGGACAGGGTTTTGGAACACTGAAGCTTTCTTT
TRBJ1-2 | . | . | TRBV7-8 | CASSPSPVDYGYTF | TGTGCCAGCAGTCCTAGCCCGGTCGACTATGGCTACACCTTC
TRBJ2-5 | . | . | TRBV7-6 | CASGRDSGAQYF | TGTGCCAGCGGGAGGGACAGTGGGGCCCAGTACTTC
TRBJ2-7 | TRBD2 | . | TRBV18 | CASSYLSAGGDEQYF | TGTGCCAGCTCATATCTATCAGCGGGGGGGGACGAGCAGTACTTC
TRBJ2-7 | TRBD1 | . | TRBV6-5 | CASRTPGGSYEQYF | TGTGCCAGCAGAACTCCAGGGGGCTCCTACGAGCAGTACTTC
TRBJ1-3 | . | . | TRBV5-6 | CASSFRAGNTIYF | TGTGCCAGCAGCTTCAGGGCTGGAAACACCATATATTTT
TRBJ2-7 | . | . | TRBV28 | CASSLDTYEQYF | TGTGCCAGCAGTTTGGATACCTACGAGCAGTACTTC
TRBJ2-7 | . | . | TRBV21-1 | CASSRSGKVYEQYF | TGTGCCAGCAGCCGGTCAGGGAAAGTCTACGAGCAGTACTTC
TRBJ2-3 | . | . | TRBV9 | CASSLEGKGSNTQYF | TGTGCCAGCAGCCTGGAGGGGAAGGGTTCAAATACGCAGTATTTT
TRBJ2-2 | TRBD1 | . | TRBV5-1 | CASSHGTAVGELFF | TGCGCCAGCAGCCACGGGACAGCCGTCGGGGAGCTGTTTTTT
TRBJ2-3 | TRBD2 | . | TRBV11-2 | CASSLRAGGPTDTQYF | TGTGCCAGCAGCTTAAGAGCGGGGGGGCCGACAGATACGCAGTATTTT
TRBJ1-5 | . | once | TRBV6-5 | CANQTEENLNQPQHF | TGTGCCAACCAAACGGAGGAGAATCTCAATCAGCCCCAGCATTTT
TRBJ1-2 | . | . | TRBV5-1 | CASSLLDGPNYGYTF | TGCGCCAGCAGCTTGCTAGACGGACCTAACTATGGCTACACCTTC
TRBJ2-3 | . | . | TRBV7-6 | CASSYSYTDTQYF | TGTGCCAGCAGCTATAGTTACACAGATACGCAGTATTTT
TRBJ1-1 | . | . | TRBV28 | CASRGQMNTEAFF | TGTGCCAGCAGGGGGCAAATGAACACTGAAGCTTTCTTT
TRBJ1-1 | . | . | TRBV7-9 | CASSGVGDTEAFF | TGTGCCAGCAGCGGTGTGGGGGACACTGAAGCTTTCTTT
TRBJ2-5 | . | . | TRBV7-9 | CASSSDSRRETQYF | TGTGCCAGCAGCTCCGACAGTCGTCGGGAGACCCAGTACTTC
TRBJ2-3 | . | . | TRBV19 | CASSQGGRAWTQYF | TGTGCCAGTAGCCAGGGGGGGAGGGCTTGGACGCAGTATTTT
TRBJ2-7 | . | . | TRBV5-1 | CASSLRASYEQYF | TGCGCCAGCAGCCTCCGGGCATCCTACGAGCAGTACTTC
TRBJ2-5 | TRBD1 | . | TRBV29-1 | CSVEVGTGWQETQYF | TGCAGCGTTGAGGTCGGGACAGGATGGCAAGAGACCCAGTACTTC
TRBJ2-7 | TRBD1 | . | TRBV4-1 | CASSQVPPGTGLYEQYF | TGCGCCAGCAGCCAAGTCCCTCCCGGGACAGGGCTCTACGAGCAGTACTTC
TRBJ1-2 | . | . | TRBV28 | CASSLSGLGGYTF | TGTGCCAGCAGTTTATCAGGGCTTGGCGGCTACACCTTC
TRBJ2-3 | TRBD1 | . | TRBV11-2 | CASSFRGRRLPTDTQYF | TGTGCCAGCAGCTTCAGGGGGCGAAGATTACCCACAGATACGCAGTATTTT
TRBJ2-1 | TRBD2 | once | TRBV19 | CASSSYLAGDNEQFF | TGTGCCAGTAGTAGTTATCTAGCGGGAGACAATGAGCAGTTCTTC
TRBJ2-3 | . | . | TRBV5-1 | CASSLAVSQGADTQYF | TGCGCCAGCAGCTTGGCCGTGTCCCAGGGAGCAGATACGCAGTATTTT
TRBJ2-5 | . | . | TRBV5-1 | CASSFRDSQETQYF | TGCGCCAGCAGCTTCCGGGACTCCCAAGAGACCCAGTACTTC
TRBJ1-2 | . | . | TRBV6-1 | CASSTPGFYGYTF | TGTGCCAGCAGTACCCCAGGGTTCTATGGCTACACCTTC
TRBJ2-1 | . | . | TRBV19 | CASSSVRGGNEQFF | TGTGCCAGTAGTTCAGTCAGGGGGGGTAATGAGCAGTTCTTC
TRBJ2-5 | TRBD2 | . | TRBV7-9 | CASSLLAGKETQYF | TGTGCCAGCAGCTTACTAGCGGGGAAAGAGACCCAGTACTTC
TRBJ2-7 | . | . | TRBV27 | CASSLLWGYEQYF | TGTGCCAGCAGTTTATTGTGGGGGTACGAGCAGTACTTC
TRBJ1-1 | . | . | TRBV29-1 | CSVGRTANTEAFF | TGCAGCGTTGGGCGGACGGCTAACACTGAAGCTTTCTTT
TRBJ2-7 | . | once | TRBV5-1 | CASRSDQTYEQYF | TGCGCCAGCAGGTCGGACCAAACCTACGAGCAGTACTTC
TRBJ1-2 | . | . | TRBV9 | CASSVGLSPQDGYTF | TGTGCCAGCAGCGTAGGTCTTTCTCCGCAGGATGGCTACACCTTC
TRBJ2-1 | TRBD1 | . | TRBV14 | CASSQVQGTGRGAEQFF | TGTGCCAGCAGCCAAGTTCAGGGGACAGGGAGAGGGGCTGAGCAGTTCTTC
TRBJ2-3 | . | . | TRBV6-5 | CASSGSWVDTQYF | TGTGCCAGCAGTGGGTCGTGGGTAGATACGCAGTATTTT
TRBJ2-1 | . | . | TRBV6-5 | CASRYGPGDVYEQFF | TGTGCCAGCAGATACGGGCCAGGGGACGTTTATGAGCAGTTCTTC
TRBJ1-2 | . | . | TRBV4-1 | CASSQDSGRAGYTF | TGCGCCAGCAGCCAAGATTCAGGGCGGGCTGGCTACACCTTC
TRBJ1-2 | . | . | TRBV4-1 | CASSQDAGGAYGYTF | TGCGCCAGCAGCCAAGATGCGGGGGGCGCGTATGGCTACACCTTC
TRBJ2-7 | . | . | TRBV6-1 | CASSEGGRSYEQYF | TGTGCCAGCAGTGAAGGAGGAAGATCCTACGAGCAGTACTTC
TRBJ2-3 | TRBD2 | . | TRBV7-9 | CASSLHASGGAGTQYF | TGTGCCAGCAGCTTACACGCTAGCGGGGGGGCAGGTACGCAGTATTTT
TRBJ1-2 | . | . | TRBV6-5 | CAGGFRGYTF | TGTGCAGGGGGGTTCAGGGGCTACACCTTC
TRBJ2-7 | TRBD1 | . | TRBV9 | CASSVGGQGRGNEQYF | TGTGCCAGCAGCGTAGGGGGACAGGGGAGGGGAAACGAGCAGTACTTC
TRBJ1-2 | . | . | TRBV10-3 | CAISAEVGGYTF | TGTGCCATCAGCGCGGAAGTGGGTGGCTACACCTTC
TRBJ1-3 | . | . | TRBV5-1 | CASGIGVTGNTIYF | TGCGCCAGCGGAATAGGGGTTACGGGAAACACCATATATTTT
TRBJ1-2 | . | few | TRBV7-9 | CASRGQGYGYTF | TGTGCCAGCAGGGGGCAGGGATATGGCTACACCTTC
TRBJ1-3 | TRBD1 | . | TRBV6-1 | CATSGTGSGNTIYF | TGTGCCACCTCCGGGACAGGCTCTGGAAACACCATATATTTT
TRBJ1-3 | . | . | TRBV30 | CAWSTRAEEGNTIYF | TGTGCCTGGAGTACAAGGGCCGAGGAGGGAAACACCATATATTTT
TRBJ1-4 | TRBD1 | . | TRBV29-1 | CSVAQGATNEKLFF | TGCAGCGTTGCTCAGGGGGCAACTAATGAAAAACTGTTTTTT
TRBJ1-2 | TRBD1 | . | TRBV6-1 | CASSEVGTGGGYTF | TGTGCCAGCAGTGAGGTAGGGACAGGCGGTGGCTACACCTTC
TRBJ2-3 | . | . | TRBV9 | CASSGASTDTQYF | TGTGCCAGCAGCGGGGCTAGCACAGATACGCAGTATTTT
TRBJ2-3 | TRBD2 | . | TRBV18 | CASSPRLAGDPQYF | TGTGCCAGCTCACCACGGCTAGCGGGGGACCCGCAGTATTTT
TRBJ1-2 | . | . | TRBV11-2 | CASSLAGRHYGYTF | TGTGCCAGCAGCTTAGCAGGGAGGCACTATGGCTACACCTTC
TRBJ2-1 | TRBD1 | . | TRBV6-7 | CASSPPTGYPSYNEQFF | TGTGCCAGCAGTCCCCCGACAGGGTACCCCTCTTACAATGAGCAGTTCTTC
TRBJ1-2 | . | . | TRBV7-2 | CASSLVQGSYGYTF | TGTGCCAGCAGCTTAGTACAGGGCAGCTATGGCTACACCTTC
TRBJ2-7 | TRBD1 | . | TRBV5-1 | CASSDGGTGVYEQYF | TGCGCCAGCAGCGACGGGGGGACAGGGGTCTACGAGCAGTACTTC
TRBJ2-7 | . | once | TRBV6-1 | CASIPTSGSYEQYF | TGTGCCAGCATCCCAACCTCGGGTTCCTACGAGCAGTACTTC